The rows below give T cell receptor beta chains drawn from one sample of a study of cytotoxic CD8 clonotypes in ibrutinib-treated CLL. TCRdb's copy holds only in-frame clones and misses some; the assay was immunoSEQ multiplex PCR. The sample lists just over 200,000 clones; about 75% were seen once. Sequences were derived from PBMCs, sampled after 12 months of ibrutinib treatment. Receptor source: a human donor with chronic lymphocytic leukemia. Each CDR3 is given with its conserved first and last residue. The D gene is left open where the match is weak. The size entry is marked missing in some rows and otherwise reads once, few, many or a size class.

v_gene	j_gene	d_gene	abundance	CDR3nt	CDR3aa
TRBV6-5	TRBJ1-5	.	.	TGTGCCAGCAGTCACCTGACAGCTTCGGGTCAGCCCCAGCATTTT	CASSHLTASGQPQHF
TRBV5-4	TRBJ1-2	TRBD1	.	TGTGCCAGCAGCTTGGACAGGGGGTATGGCTACACCTTC	CASSLDRGYGYTF
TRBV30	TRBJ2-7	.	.	TGTGCCTGGAACTCGGGACACTGGCTTGAGCAGTACTTC	CAWNSGHWLEQYF
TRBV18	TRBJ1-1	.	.	TGTGCCAGCTCATCAGGGCTGAACACTGAAGCTTTCTTT	CASSSGLNTEAFF
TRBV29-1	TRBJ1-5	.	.	TGCAGCGTTGAAGATAACGGGGTTGGGCAGCATTTT	CSVEDNGVGQHF
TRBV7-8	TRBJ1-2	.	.	TGTGCCAGCAGCAACATGCCCCTAACTAACTATGGCTACACCTTC	CASSNMPLTNYGYTF
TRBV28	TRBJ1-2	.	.	TGTGCCAGCAGTTTAATTCCCAGAAGGGATGGCTACACCTTC	CASSLIPRRDGYTF
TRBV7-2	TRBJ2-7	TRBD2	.	TGTGCCAGCAGCTCCCGGCGCTGGGGGGGCGAGCAGTACTTC	CASSSRRWGGEQYF
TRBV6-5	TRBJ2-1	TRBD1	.	TGTGCCAGCAGTCGGGGACAGGGTGGGAGTGAGCAGTTCTTC	CASSRGQGGSEQFF
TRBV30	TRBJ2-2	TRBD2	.	TGTGCCTGGAGTTTTAGCGGGAGGGCCTCCGGGGAGCTGTTTTTT	CAWSFSGRASGELFF
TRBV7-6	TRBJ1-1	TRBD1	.	TGTGCCAGCAGCTTAGAGGGGGCTAATGCGAACACTGAAGCTTTCTTT	CASSLEGANANTEAFF
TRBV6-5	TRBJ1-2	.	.	TGTGCCAGCAGCTTTCTCGACAGAAACTATGGCTACACCTTC	CASSFLDRNYGYTF
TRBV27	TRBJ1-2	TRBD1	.	TGTGCCAGCAGTTTACGACAGGGGGCTCCTGGCTACACCTTC	CASSLRQGAPGYTF
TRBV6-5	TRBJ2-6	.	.	TGTGCCAGATACAGGGTCGTCGGGTGGGCCAACGTCCTGACTTTC	CARYRVVGWANVLTF
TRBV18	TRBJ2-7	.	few	TGTGCCAGCTCACCCGGGACATCTTCCTACGAGCAGTACTTC	CASSPGTSSYEQYF
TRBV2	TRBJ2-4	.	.	TGTGCCAGCAGTGATCCTGGGACGTTCCACTTC	CASSDPGTFHF
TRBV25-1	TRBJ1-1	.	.	TGTGCCAGCAGTGATTCTACGATAGGACGTGAAGCTTTCTTT	CASSDSTIGREAFF
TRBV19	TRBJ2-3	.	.	TGTGCCAGTAGTATTGGGGCTCACACTAGCACAGATACGCAGTATTTT	CASSIGAHTSTDTQYF
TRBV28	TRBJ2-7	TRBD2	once	TGTGCCATCATCCCCGGGGGGACGAACGAGCAGTACTTC	CAIIPGGTNEQYF
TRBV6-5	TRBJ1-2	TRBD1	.	TGTGCCAGCAGAAAAGACAGGGGCGGCTACACCTTC	CASRKDRGGYTF
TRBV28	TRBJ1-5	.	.	TGTGCCAGCAGTTTAGGAACTTCGGACAGCCAGGGGTCCCTGCCCCAGCATTTT	CASSLGTSDSQGSLPQHF
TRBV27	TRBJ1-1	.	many	TGTGCCAGCAGTTCACAAAACACTGAAGCTTTCTTT	CASSSQNTEAFF
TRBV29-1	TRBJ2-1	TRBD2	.	TGCAGCGGGGGGGGTTTGAGCTCCTACAATGAGCAGTTCTTC	CSGGGLSSYNEQFF
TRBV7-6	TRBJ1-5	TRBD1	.	TGTGCCAGCAGCTCCAGGGGGGCCAATCAGCCCCAGCATTTT	CASSSRGANQPQHF
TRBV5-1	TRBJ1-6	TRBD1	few	TGCGCCAGCGGCAGGGGGACAGGGAATGATTCACCCCTCCACTTT	CASGRGTGNDSPLHF
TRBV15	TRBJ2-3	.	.	TGTGCCACCACTTCTAGAACCACAGATACGCAGTATTTT	CATTSRTTDTQYF
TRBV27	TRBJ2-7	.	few	TGTGCCAGCAGTTTAATTTGGGGGCGCAACTACGAGCAGTACTTC	CASSLIWGRNYEQYF
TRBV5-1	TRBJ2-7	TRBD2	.	TGCGCCAGCAGCTTGGTGGCGGGAGACCTTTACGAGCAGTACTTC	CASSLVAGDLYEQYF
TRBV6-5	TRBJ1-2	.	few	TGTGCCAGCAGTTACCACAGTGACGGGGGCTACACCTTC	CASSYHSDGGYTF
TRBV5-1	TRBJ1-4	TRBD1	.	TGCGCCAGCAGCTTAAACAGGGGGCACGAAAAACTGTTTTTT	CASSLNRGHEKLFF
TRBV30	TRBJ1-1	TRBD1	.	TGTGCCTGGAGGATGACAGGGGTCAACACTGAAGCTTTCTTT	CAWRMTGVNTEAFF
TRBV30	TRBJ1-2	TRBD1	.	TGTGCCTGGACCTACGGGGCAGGGGGCCGCAGAAACTATGGCTACACCTTC	CAWTYGAGGRRNYGYTF
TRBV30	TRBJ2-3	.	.	TGTGCCTGGAGTCCCGGGTTTAGCACAGATACGCAGTATTTT	CAWSPGFSTDTQYF
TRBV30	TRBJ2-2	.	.	TGTGCCTGGAAGGGGAAAACGAACACCGGGGAGCTGTTTTTT	CAWKGKTNTGELFF
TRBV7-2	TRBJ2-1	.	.	TGTGCCAGCAGCGCCCCGGGATCGGTTGAGCAGTTCTTC	CASSAPGSVEQFF
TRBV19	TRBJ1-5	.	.	TGTGCCAGTGCTACATCGTATAGCAATCAGCCCCAGCATTTT	CASATSYSNQPQHF
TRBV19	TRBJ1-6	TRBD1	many	TGTGCCAGTAGTAGACAGGGTGAAAGTAGGCCCCTCCACTTT	CASSRQGESRPLHF
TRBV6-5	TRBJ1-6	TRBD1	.	TGTGCCAGCAGTTGGGAGGGGACAGGGAATTCACCCCTCCACTTT	CASSWEGTGNSPLHF
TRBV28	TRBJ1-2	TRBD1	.	TGTGCCAGCAGTTCGGGACAGGCCAGCTATGGCTACACCTTC	CASSSGQASYGYTF
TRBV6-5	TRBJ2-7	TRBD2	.	TGTGCCAGCAGCCGGACCAGGTGGGAGGGGAACGAGCAGTACTTC	CASSRTRWEGNEQYF
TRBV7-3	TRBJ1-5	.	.	TGTGCCAGCAGCTTAAACAGAGCTAGCAATCAGCCCCAGCATTTT	CASSLNRASNQPQHF
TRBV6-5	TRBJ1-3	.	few	TGTGCCAGCAGTTACGACAGATTTTCTGGAAACACCATATATTTT	CASSYDRFSGNTIYF
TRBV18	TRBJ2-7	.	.	TGTGCCAGCTCACCAACCCCGGCAAGCTCCTACGAGCAGTACTTC	CASSPTPASSYEQYF
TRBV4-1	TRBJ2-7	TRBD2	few	TGCGCCAGCAGCCGGGGACTAGCGGGAGGACTGGGTCGGAGCGAGCAGTACTTC	CASSRGLAGGLGRSEQYF
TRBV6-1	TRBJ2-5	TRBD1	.	TGTGCCAGCAGGACCTTGGGACAGGGGTCGGAGACCCAGTACTTC	CASRTLGQGSETQYF